The 8 T cell receptor beta chains presented below share a single source sample, sequenced in a study of CD8+ T cells in alopecia areata. Reverse transcribed after extraction, RNA yielded cDNA as the sequencing template. Here immunoSEQ multiplex PCR was the method, and the copy in TCRdb shows in-frame clones only, minus some. The sample holds about 190,000 clones, about 60% seen once. Regarding treatment: oral pan-JAK inhibitor, 5-10 mg twice daily. Sequenced here: CD4+ T cells sorted from blood, sampled at week 4, from a patient treated with tofacitinib. The receptor source for this set is a human donor with alopecia areata.

In this sample, this clone turned up a few times. This sequence joins TRBV5-1 and TRBJ2-7; the match to TRBD1 covers 7 bases. Losses at the gene ends were 3 bases for V and 0 bases for J; bases not matched to a gene: 0. From germline, CDR1 is SGHRS and CDR2 YFSETQ. This CDR3 comprises 13 residues. The DNA for the CDR3 is TGCGCCAGCAGCTGGGACAGCTCCTACGAGCAGTACTTC. It translates to CASSWDSSYEQYF.

This chain joins TRBV14 and TRBJ2-7, with 10 bases lining up with TRBD2. From germline, CDR1 is SGHDN and CDR2 FVKESK. The CDR3 is 15 amino acids. V lost 3 bases to trimming and J lost 2 bases; unmatched junction nucleotides: 4. The CDR3 nucleotides read TGTGCCAGCAGCCAGACTAGCGGGCCGACCTACGAGCAGTACTTC. It translates to CASSQTSGPTYEQYF. The entire variable domain, with the rest obtained from reference TRBV14 and TRBJ2-7, is as follows: EAGVTQFPSHSVIEKGQTVTLRCDPISGHDNLYWYRRVMGKEIKFLLHFVKESKQDESGMPNNRFLAERTGGTYSTLKVQPAELEDSGVYFCASSQTSGPTYEQYFGPGTRLTVT.

This clone was counted between two and nine times. This chain joins TRBV7-9 and TRBJ1-1; D call uncertain. The CDR3 sequence is 14 residues long. V was shortened by 3 bases and J by 0 bases, with 8 bases between the two germline ends. From germline, CDR1 is SEHNR and CDR2 FQNEAQ (reference sequence). The CDR3 DNA reads TGTGCCAGCAGCTTGGCCAGATTGAACACTGAAGCTTTCTTT. It specifies CASSLARLNTEAFF.

The J gene is TRBJ2-5, the V gene TRBV7-2; either TRBD1 or TRBD2 may supply D (5 bases each). Trimming took off 5 bases at V and 5 bases at J, with 21 bases between the two ends. CDR1 is SGHTA and CDR2 is FQGNSA in the germline V gene. This CDR3 has 16 amino acids. The CDR3 DNA is TGTGCCAGCAGCGCACCTCGGGGCTTTTTTGGGGAGACCCAGTACTTC. Translating it yields CASSAPRGFFGETQYF.

The DNA of the CDR3 is TGTGCCTGGAGTGTACGGGGCGGGGGTGAAAAACTGTTTTTT. It encodes CAWSVRGGGEKLFF. The rearrangement uses TRBV30 and TRBJ1-4, with TRBD1 as a possible D gene (5 bases). The CDR3 is 14 residues long. The V end lost 0 bases, the J end lost 7 bases, and 12 bases lay between the germline ends. CDR1 GTSNPN and CDR2 SVGIG come from the germline V gene (reference sequence).

The chain is built from TRBV29-1 and TRBJ2-3; D not certain. Germline CDR1 is SQVTM and CDR2 is ANQGSEA. CDR3 length equals 13 residues. Trimming left V 0 bases short and J 3 bases short, with 7 bases between. In DNA, the CDR3 is TGCAGCGTTGAAGAGGGTGAGACAGATACGCAGTATTTT. It yields the protein CSVEEGETDTQYF.

This clone was detected only a few times. This sequence joins TRBV7-2 and TRBJ2-4, with 15 bases that match TRBD2. CDR3 length: 18 residues. The trim removed 5 bases at V and 3 bases at J, leaving 8 bases unmatched. Germline V CDR1 and CDR2: SGHTA, FQGNSA. CDR3 sequence reads: CASSLGLAGGRGKNIQYF. The CDR3 DNA reads TGTGCCAGCAGCCTTGGACTAGCGGGAGGGCGGGGCAAAAACATTCAGTACTTC.

The chain carries TRBV29-1 and TRBJ2-4, with unresolved D. This CDR3 has 14 residues. The V gene lost 3 bases and the J gene lost 5 bases, with 14 bases spanning the gap. Germline-derived CDR1 and CDR2 are SQVTM and ANQGSEA. CDR3 region: CSVERLLIQNIQYF. The CDR3 DNA reads TGCAGCGTTGAGAGGCTTCTTATACAAAACATTCAGTACTTC.